The subject of this entry is one T cell receptor beta chain. Germline CDR1 and CDR2: KGHDR and SFDVKD. The CDR3 runs 13 residues. V lost 9 bases, J lost 2 bases, and 3 bases stayed unmatched. These data are taken from a study of blood T cell repertoires in COVID-19. Background on the study: COVID-19 samples collected from the United States, Italy and Spain covered acute and convalescent phases. The cDNA or gDNA used as material had been derived from T cells, B-cell-depleted T cells, or PBMCs.

In the original workflow: Reference gene primer amplification in the assay estimated nucleated cell counts. TCRdb keeps only in-frame clones here, not all; method: immunoSEQ multiplex PCR. V and J calls and clone size are those listed in that table; D and trimming were worked out from the DNA. Of fewer than 60,000 clones listed, about 83% were seen once; the top ten hold 6.5% to 8.5%. The sample taken for sequencing was peripheral blood. The rearrangement uses TRBV24-1 and TRBJ1-3; 7 bases match TRBD1. The receptor's source is a man between 70 and 80 years old with active COVID-19. Here the CDR3 reads CATPGTAGNTIYF. Written as DNA, the CDR3 is TGTGCCACCCCCGGGACAGCTGGAAACACCATATATTTT.